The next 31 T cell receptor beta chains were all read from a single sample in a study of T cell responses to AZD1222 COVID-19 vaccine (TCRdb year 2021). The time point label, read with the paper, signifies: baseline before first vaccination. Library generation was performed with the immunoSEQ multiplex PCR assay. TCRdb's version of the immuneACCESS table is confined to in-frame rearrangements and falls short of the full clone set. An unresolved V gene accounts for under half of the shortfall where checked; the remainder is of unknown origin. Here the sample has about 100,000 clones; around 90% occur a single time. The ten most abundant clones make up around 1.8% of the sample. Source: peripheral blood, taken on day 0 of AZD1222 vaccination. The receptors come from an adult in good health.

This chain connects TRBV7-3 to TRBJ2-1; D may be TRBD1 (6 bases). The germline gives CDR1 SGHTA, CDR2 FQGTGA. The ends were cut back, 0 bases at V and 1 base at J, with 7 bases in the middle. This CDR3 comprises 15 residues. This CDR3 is CASSLTQGSYNEQFF. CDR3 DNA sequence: TGTGCCAGCAGCTTAACACAGGGTTCCTACAATGAGCAGTTCTTC.

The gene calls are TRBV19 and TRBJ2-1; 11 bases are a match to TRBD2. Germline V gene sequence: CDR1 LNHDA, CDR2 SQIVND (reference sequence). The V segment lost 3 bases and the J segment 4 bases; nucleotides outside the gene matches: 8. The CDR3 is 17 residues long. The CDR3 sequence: CASSMETGTSGYNEQFF. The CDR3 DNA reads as TGTGCCAGTAGTATGGAAACCGGGACTAGCGGTTACAATGAGCAGTTCTTC.

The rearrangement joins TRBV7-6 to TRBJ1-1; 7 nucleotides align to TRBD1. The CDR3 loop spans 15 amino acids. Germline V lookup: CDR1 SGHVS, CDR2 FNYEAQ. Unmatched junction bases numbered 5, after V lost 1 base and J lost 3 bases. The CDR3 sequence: CASSLGAGGHTEAFF. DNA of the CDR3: TGTGCCAGCAGCTTAGGGGCAGGGGGTCACACTGAAGCTTTCTTT.

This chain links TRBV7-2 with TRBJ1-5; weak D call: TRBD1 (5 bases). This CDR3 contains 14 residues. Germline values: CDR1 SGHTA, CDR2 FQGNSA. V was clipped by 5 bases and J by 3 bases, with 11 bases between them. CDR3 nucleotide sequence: TGTGCCAGCAGCCACCTGGGACTCAATCAGCCCCAGCATTTT. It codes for CASSHLGLNQPQHF. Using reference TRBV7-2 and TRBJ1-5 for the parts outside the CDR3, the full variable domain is GAGVSQSPSNKVTEKGKDVELRCDPISGHTALYWYRQSLGQGLEFLIYFQGNSAPDKSGLPSDRFSAERTGGSVSTLTIQRTQQEDSAVYLCASSHLGLNQPQHFGDGTRLSIL.

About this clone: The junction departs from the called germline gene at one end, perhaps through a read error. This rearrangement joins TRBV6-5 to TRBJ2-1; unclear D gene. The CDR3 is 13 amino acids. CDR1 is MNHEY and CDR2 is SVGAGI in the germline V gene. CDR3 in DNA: TGTGCCAGCAGTCAACAGACGGCTAGTGAGGAGTTCTTC. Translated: CASSQQTASEEFF.

The CDR3 DNA follows: TGTGCCAGCAGCCAGCCAGTCGCCTACGAGCAGTACTTC. Translated, it gives CASSQPVAYEQYF. The chain has TRBV7-8 and TRBJ2-7; D unclear. Germline values: CDR1 SGHVS, CDR2 FQNEAQ. The CDR3 is made up of 13 amino acids. Trimming cost V 5 bases and J 2 bases, with 10 bases left between them.

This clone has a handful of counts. The CDR3 region has the DNA TGTGCCAGCACTCTAACAGACGAGCAGTACTTC. It specifies CASTLTDEQYF. The chain joins TRBV7-9 to TRBJ2-7; no clear D. This CDR3 is 11 amino acids long. Germline loops: CDR1 SEHNR, CDR2 FQNEAQ (reference sequence). V was pared by 7 bases and J by 5 bases, with 9 bases between.

CDR3 region: CASSLMGVYNEQFF. The CDR3 DNA follows: TGTGCCAGCAGCTTGATGGGTGTTTACAATGAGCAGTTCTTC. The chain carries TRBV5-4 and TRBJ2-1; no clear D. Trimming shortened V by 1 base and J by 4 bases, and 9 bases separated the two germline ends. The CDR3 has 14 residues. Per germline, CDR1 SGHNT and CDR2 YYREEE (reference sequence).

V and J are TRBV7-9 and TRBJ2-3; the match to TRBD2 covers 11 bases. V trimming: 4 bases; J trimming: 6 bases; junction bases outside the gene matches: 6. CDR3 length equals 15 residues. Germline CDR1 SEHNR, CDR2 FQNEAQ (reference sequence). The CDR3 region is CASSYASGRLDTQYF. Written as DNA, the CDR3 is TGTGCCAGCAGCTATGCTAGCGGGAGGCTGGATACGCAGTATTTT.

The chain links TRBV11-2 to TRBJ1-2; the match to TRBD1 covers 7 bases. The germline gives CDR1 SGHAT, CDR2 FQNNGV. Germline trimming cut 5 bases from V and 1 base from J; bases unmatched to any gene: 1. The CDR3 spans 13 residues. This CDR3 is CASSRDSNYGYTF. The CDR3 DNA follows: TGTGCCAGCAGCCGGGACAGTAACTATGGCTACACCTTC.

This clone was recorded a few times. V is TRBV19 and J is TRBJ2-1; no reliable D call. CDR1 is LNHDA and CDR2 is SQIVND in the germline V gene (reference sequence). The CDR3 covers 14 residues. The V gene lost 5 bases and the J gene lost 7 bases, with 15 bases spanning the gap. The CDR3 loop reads CASSRTSELNEQFF. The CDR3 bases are TGTGCCAGTAGTCGCACTTCGGAGTTGAATGAGCAGTTCTTC.

The CDR3 DNA sequence: TGCGCCAGCAGCTTTGGGGAAGCTAGCACAGATACGCAGTATTTT. Its translation is CASSFGEASTDTQYF. The genes are TRBV5-1 and TRBJ2-3; D is undetermined. The length of the CDR3 is 15 residues. V lost 2 bases to trimming and J lost 0 bases, with 10 bases between them. CDR1 and CDR2 from the germline V gene are SGHRS and YFSETQ.

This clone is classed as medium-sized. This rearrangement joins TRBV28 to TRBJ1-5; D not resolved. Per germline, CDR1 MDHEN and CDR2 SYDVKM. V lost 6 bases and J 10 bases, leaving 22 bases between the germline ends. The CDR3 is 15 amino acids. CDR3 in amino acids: CASSRSPDTSEPQHF. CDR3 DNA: TGTGCCAGCAGCCGCTCCCCTGACACCTCGGAACCCCAGCATTTT.

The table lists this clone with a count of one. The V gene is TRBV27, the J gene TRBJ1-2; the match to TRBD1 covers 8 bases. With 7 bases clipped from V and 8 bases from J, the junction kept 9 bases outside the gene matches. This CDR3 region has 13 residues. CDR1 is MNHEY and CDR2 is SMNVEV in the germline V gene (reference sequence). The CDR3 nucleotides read TGTGCCAGCACAAGACAGGGGACAGCGGGCTACACCTTC. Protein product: CASTRQGTAGYTF.

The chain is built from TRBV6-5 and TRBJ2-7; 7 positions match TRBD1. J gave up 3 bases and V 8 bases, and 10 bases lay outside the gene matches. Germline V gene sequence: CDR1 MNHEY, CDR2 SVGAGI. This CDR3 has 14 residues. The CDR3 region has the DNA TGTGCCAGCGTGATCGCAGGGGGTGGCTACGAGCAGTACTTC. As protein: CASVIAGGGYEQYF.

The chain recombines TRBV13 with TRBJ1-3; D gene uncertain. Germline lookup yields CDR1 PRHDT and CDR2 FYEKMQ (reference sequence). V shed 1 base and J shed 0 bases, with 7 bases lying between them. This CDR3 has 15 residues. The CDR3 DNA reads TGTGCCAGCAGCTTAGCACAGACCTCTGGAAACACCATATATTTT. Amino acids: CASSLAQTSGNTIYF.

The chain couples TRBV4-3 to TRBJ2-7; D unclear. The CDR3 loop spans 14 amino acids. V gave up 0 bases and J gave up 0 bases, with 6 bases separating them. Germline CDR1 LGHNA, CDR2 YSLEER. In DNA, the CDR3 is TGCGCCAGCAGCCAAGACAGGAGCTCCTACGAGCAGTACTTC. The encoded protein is CASSQDRSSYEQYF.

The CDR3 here is CASSYRQEYEQYF. The CDR3, as DNA: TGTGCCAGCAGTTACCGACAGGAGTACGAGCAGTACTTC. The chain joins TRBV6-2 or TRBV6-3 to TRBJ2-7; D is perhaps TRBD1 (6 bases). Deletions cut 2 bases from V and 4 bases from J, with 9 bases between. The CDR3 has 13 residues. CDR1 is MNHEY, CDR2 SVGEGT, per germline.

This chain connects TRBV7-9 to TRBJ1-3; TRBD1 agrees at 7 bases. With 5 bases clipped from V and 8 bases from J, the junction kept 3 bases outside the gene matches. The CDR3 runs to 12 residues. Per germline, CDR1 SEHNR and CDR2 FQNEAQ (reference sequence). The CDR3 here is CASSPQGDTIYF. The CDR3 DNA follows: TGTGCCAGCAGCCCCCAGGGGGACACCATATATTTT. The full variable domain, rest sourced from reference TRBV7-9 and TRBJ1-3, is DTGVSQNPRHKITKRGQNVTFRCDPISEHNRLYWYRQTLGQGPEFLTYFQNEAQLEKSRLLSDRFSAERPKGSFSTLEIQRTEQGDSAMYLCASSPQGDTIYFGEGSWLTVV.

CDR3 sequence: CASSYSRASGNQPQHF. In DNA, the CDR3 is TGTGCCAGCAGTTACTCGAGGGCATCTGGCAATCAGCCCCAGCATTTT. The V call is TRBV6-2 or TRBV6-3, the J call TRBJ1-5; D call uncertain. Trimming took 0 bases from V and 2 from J, leaving 11 bases between them. The CDR3 is made up of 16 amino acids. Germline lookup yields CDR1 MNHEY and CDR2 SVGEGT.

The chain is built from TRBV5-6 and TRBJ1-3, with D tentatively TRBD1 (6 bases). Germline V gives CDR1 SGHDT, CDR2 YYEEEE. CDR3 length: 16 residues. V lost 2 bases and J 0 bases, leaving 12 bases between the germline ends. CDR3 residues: CASSFGGPLSGNTIYF. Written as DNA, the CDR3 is TGTGCCAGCAGCTTCGGGGGGCCCCTCTCTGGAAACACCATATATTTT. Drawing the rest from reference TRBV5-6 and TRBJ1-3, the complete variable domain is DAGVTQSPTHLIKTRGQQVTLRCSPKSGHDTVSWYQQALGQGPQFIFQYYEEEERQRGNFPDRFSGHQFPNYSSELNVNALLLGDSALYLCASSFGGPLSGNTIYFGEGSWLTVV.

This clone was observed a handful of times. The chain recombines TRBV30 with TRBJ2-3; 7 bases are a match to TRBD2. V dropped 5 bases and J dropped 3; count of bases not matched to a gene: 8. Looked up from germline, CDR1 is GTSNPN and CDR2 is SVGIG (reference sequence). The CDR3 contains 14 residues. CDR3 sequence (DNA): TGTGCCTGGGAGCGGGGACTCCCAACAGATACGCAGTATTTT. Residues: CAWERGLPTDTQYF.

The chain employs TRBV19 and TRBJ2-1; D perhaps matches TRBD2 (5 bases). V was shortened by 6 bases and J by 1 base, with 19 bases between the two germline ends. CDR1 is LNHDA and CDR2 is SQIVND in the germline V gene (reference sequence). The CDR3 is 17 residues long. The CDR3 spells CASRLKLGSLSYNEQFF. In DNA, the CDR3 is TGTGCCAGTAGACTCAAGCTGGGGAGTTTGTCCTACAATGAGCAGTTCTTC.

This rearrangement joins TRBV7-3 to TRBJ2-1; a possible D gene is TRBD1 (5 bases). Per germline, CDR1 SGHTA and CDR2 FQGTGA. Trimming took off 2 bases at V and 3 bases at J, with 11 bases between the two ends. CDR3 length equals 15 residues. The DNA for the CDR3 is TGTGCCAGCAGCTTAGACAGCCAGGGCTACAATGAGCAGTTCTTC. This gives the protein CASSLDSQGYNEQFF.

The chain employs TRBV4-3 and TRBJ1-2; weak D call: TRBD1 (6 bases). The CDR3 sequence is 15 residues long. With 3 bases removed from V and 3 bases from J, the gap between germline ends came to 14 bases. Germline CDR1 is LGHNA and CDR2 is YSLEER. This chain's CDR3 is CASSHQQGVDYGYTF. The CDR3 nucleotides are TGCGCCAGCAGCCACCAACAGGGTGTGGACTATGGCTACACCTTC.

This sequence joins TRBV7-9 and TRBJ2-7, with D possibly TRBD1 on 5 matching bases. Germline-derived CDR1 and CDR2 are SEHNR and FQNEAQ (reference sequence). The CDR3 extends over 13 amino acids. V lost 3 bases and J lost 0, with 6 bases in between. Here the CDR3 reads CASSFTGSYEQYF. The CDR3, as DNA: TGTGCCAGCAGCTTCACAGGCTCCTACGAGCAGTACTTC.

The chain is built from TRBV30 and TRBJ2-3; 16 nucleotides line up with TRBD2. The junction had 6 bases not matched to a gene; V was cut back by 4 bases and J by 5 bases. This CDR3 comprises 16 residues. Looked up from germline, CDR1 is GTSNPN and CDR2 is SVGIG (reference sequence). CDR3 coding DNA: TGTGCCTGGACCTCGGGACTAGCGGGAGGGGGAGATACGCAGTATTTT. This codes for CAWTSGLAGGGDTQYF.

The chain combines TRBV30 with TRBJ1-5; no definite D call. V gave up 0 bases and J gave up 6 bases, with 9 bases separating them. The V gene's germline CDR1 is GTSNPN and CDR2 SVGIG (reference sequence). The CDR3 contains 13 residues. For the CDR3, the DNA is TGTGCCTGGAGTGTACAAGCGACTCAGCCCCAGCATTTT. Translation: CAWSVQATQPQHF.

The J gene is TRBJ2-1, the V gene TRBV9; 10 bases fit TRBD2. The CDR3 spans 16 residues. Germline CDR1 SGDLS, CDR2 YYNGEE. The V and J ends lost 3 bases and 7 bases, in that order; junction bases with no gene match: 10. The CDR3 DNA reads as TGTGCCAGCAGCGGGATTCTAGCGGGAGTGGGGAATGAGCAGTTCTTC. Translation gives CASSGILAGVGNEQFF.

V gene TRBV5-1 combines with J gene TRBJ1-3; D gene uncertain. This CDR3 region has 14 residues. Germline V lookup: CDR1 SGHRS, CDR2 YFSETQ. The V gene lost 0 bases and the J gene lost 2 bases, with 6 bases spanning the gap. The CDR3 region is CASSLGGPGNTIYF. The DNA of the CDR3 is TGCGCCAGCAGCTTGGGGGGTCCTGGAAACACCATATATTTT.

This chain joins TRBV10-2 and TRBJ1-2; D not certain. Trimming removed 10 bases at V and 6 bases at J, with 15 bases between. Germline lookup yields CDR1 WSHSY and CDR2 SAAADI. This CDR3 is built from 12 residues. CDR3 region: CATFRAGNGYTF. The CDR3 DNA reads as TGCGCCACCTTCCGGGCGGGGAATGGCTACACCTTC.